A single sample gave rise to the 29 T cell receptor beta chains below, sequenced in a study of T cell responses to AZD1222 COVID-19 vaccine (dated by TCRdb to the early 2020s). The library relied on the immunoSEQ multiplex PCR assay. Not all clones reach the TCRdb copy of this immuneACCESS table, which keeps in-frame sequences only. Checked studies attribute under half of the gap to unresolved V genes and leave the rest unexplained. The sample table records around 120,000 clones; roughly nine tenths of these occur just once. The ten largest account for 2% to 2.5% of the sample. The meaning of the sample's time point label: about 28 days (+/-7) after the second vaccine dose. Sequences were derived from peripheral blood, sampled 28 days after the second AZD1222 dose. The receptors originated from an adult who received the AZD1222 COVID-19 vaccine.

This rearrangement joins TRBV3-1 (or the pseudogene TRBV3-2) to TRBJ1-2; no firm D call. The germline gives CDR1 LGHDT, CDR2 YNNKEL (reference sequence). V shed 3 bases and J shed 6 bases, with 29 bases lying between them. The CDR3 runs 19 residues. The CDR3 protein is CASSQLQGSFYPAANGYTF. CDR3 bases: TGTGCCAGCAGCCAGTTACAAGGCAGTTTCTATCCCGCGGCTAATGGCTACACCTTC.

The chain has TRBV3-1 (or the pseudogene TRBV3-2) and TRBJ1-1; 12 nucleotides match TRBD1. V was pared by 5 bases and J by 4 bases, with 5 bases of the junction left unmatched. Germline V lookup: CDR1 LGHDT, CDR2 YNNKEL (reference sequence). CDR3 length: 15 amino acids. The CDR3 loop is CASSFGTGGTTEAFF. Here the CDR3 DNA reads TGTGCCAGCAGCTTTGGGACAGGGGGCACCACTGAAGCTTTCTTT.

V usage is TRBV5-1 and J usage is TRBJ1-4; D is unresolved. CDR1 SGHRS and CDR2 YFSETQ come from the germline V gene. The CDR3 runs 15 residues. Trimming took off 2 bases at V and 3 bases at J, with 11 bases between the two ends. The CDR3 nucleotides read TGCGCCAGCAGCTTCTTTGGGGTATCTAATGAAAAACTGTTTTTT. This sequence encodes CASSFFGVSNEKLFF.

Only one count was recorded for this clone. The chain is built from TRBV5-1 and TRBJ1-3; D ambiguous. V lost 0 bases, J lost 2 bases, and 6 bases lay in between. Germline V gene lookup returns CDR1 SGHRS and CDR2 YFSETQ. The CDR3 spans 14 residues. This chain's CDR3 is CASSLDGTGNTIYF. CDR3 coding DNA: TGCGCCAGCAGCTTGGACGGGACTGGAAACACCATATATTTT.

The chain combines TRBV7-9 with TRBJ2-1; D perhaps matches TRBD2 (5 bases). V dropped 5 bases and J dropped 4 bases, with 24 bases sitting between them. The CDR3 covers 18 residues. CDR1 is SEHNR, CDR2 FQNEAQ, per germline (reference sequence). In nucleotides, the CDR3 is TGTGCCAGCAGCCCCCCTCCCCCTGGGCTAGCAGATTACAATGAGCAGTTCTTC. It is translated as CASSPPPPGLADYNEQFF.

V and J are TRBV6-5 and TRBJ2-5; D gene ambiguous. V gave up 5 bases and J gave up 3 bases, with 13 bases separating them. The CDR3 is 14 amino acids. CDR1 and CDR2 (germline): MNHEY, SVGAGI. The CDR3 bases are TGTGCCAGCAGTCTTGGCGTAGGTAAAGAGACCCAGTACTTC. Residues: CASSLGVGKETQYF.

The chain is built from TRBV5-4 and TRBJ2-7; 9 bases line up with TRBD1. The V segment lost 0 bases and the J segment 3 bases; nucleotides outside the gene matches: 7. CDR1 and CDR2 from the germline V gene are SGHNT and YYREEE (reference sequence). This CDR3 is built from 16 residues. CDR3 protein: CASSLGGQGGNYEQYF. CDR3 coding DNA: TGTGCCAGCAGCTTGGGGGGACAGGGAGGCAACTACGAGCAGTACTTC.

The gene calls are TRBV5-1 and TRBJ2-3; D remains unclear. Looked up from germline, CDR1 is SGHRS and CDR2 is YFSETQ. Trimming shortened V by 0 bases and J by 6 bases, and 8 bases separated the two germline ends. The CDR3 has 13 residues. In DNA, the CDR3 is TGCGCCAGCAGCTTGGGGCCTTCTGATACGCAGTATTTT. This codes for CASSLGPSDTQYF.

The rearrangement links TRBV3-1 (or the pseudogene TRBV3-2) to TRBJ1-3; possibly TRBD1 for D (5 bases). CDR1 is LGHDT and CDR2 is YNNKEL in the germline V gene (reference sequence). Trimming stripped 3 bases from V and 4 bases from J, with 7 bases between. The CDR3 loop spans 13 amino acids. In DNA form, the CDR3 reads TGTGCCAGCAGCCAGGGGGACGGAAACACCATATATTTT. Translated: CASSQGDGNTIYF.

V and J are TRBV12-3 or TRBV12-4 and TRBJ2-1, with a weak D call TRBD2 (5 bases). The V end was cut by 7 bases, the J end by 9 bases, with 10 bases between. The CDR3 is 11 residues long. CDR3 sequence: CASTEDSEQFF. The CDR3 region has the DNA TGTGCCAGCACCGAGGACTCTGAGCAGTTCTTC.

In DNA, the CDR3 is TGTGCCTGGAGTGTACAAGGAGGAAACACCATATATTTT. This gives the protein CAWSVQGGNTIYF. The J gene is TRBJ1-3, the V gene TRBV30; the D is unclear. Between the trimmed V and J ends, which lost 0 bases and 4 bases, there was a span of 7 bases. CDR3 length equals 13 residues. The germline CDR1 and CDR2 sequences are GTSNPN and SVGIG (reference sequence).

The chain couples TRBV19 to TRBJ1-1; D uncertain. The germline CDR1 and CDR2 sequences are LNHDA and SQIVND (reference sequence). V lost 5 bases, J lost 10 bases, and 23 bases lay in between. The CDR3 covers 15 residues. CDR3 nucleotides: TGTGCCAGTAGTCCCCAAGTTTGGGAGTTTGTGGGAGCTTTCTTT. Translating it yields CASSPQVWEFVGAFF.

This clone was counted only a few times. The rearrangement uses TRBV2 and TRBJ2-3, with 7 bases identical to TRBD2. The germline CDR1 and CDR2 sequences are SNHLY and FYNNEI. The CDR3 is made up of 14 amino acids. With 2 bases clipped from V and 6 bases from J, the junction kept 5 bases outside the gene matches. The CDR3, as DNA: TGTGCCAGCAGTGAATTGGCGGGAGCGGATACGCAGTATTTT. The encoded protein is CASSELAGADTQYF.

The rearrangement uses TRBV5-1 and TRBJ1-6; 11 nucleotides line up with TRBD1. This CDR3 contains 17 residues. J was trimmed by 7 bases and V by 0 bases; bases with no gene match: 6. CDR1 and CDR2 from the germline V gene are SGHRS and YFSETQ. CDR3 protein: CASSLGTGGLRNSPLHF. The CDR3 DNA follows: TGCGCCAGCAGCTTGGGGACAGGGGGCTTAAGGAATTCACCCCTCCACTTT.

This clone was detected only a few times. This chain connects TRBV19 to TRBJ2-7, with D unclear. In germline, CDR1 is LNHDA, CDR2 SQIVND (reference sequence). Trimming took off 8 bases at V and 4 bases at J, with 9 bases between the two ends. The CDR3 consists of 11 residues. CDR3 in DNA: TGTGCCAGTGGAGTTCTTTACGAGCAGTACTTC. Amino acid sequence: CASGVLYEQYF.

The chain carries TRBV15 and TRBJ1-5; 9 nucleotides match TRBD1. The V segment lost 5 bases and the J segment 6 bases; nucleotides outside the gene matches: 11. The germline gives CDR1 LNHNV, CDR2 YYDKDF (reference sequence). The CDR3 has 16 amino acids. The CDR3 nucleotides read TGTGCCACCAGCGGTTTACAGGGGGCGCGGTCTCAGCCCCAGCATTTT. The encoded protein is CATSGLQGARSQPQHF.

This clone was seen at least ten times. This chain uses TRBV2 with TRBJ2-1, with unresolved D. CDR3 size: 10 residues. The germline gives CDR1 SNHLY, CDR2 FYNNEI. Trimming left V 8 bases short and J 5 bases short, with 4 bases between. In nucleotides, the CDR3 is TGTGCCAGCGACGACAATGAGCAGTTCTTC. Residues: CASDDNEQFF.

CDR3 in DNA: TGTGCCAGCAGCGTGAGAGCGGGAGAGGAGGAGACCCAGTACTTC. Its translation is CASSVRAGEEETQYF. The J gene is TRBJ2-5, the V gene TRBV9; 8 nucleotides match TRBD2. The V segment lost 2 bases and the J segment 5 bases; nucleotides outside the gene matches: 8. The CDR3 has 15 amino acids. The germline V gene encodes CDR1 SGDLS and CDR2 YYNGEE.

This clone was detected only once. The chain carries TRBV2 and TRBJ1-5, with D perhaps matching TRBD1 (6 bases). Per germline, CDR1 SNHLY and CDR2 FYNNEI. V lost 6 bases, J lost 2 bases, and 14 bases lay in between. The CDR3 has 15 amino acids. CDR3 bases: TGTGCCAGCAGATCCCTACAGGGACGCAATCAGCCCCAGCATTTT. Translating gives CASRSLQGRNQPQHF. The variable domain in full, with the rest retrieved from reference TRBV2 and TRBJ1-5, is EPEVTQTPSHQVTQMGQEVILRCVPISNHLYFYWYRQILGQKVEFLVSFYNNEISEKSEIFDDQFSVERPDGSNFTLKIRSTKLEDSAMYFCASRSLQGRNQPQHFGDGTRLSIL.

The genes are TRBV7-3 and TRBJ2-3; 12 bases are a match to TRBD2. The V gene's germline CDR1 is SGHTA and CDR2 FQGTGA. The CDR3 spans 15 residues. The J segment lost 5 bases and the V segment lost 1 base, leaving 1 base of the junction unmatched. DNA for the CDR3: TGTGCCAGCAGCTTAAGGGGACTAGCGGGAGATACGCAGTATTTT. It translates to CASSLRGLAGDTQYF. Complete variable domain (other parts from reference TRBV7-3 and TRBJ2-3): GAGVSQTPSNKVTEKGKYVELRCDPISGHTALYWYRQSLGQGPEFLIYFQGTGAADDSGLPNDRFFAVRPEGSVSTLKIQRTERGDSAVYLCASSLRGLAGDTQYFGPGTRLTVL.

This CDR3 reads CAWSQTYNEQFF. CDR3 sequence (DNA): TGTGCCTGGAGTCAGACTTACAATGAGCAGTTCTTC. V gene TRBV30 combines with J gene TRBJ2-1; no reliable D call. Germline CDR1 and CDR2: GTSNPN and SVGIG (reference sequence). The CDR3 extends over 12 amino acids. The V end was cut by 2 bases, the J end by 4 bases, with 6 bases between.

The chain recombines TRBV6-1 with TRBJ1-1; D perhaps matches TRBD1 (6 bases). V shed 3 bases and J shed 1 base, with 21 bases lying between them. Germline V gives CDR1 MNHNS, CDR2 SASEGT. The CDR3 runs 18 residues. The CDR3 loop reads CASSELPGTPKRNTEAFF. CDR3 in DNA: TGTGCCAGCAGTGAGCTCCCCGGGACACCCAAGAGGAACACTGAAGCTTTCTTT.

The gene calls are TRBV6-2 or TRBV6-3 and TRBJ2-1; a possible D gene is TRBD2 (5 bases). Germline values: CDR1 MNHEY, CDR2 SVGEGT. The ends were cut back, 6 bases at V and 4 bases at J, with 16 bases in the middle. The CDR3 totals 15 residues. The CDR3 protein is CASSRMRVTYNEQFF. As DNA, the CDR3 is TGTGCCAGCAGCCGCATGAGGGTAACATACAATGAGCAGTTCTTC.

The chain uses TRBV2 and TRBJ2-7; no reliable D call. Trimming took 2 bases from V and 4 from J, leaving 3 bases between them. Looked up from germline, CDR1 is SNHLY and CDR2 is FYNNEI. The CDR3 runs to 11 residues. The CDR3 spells CASSELYEQYF. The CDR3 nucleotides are TGTGCCAGCAGTGAACTTTACGAGCAGTACTTC.

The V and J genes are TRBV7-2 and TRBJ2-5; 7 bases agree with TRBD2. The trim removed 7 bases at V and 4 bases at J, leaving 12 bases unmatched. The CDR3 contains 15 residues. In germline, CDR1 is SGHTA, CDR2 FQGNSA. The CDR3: CASNLGAGDGETQYF. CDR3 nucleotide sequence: TGTGCCAGCAACCTTGGGGCGGGAGATGGAGAGACCCAGTACTTC.

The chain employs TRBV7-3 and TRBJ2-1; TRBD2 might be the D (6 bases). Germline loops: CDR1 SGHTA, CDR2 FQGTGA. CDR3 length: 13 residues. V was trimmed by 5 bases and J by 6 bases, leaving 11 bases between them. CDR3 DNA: TGTGCCAGCAGCCCAGGACTACTCAATGAGCAGTTCTTC. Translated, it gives CASSPGLLNEQFF.

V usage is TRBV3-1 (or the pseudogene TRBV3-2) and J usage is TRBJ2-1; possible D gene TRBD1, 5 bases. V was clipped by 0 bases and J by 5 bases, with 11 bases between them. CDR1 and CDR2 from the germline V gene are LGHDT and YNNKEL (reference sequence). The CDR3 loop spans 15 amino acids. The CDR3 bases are TGTGCCAGCAGCCAAGATATGGCAGGGAACAATGAGCAGTTCTTC. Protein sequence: CASSQDMAGNNEQFF.

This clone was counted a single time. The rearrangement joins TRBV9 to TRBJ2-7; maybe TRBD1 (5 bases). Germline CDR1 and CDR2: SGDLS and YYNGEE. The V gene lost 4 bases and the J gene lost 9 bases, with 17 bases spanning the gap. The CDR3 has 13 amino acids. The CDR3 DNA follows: TGTGCCAGCAGCTCCCAGGGTCATTCGCGGCAGTACTTC. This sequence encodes CASSSQGHSRQYF.

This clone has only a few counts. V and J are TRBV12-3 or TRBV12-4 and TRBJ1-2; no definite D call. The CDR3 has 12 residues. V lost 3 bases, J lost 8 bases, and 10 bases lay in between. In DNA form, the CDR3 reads TGTGCCAGCAGTTTCTCGGGCGCGGGCTACACCTTC. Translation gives CASSFSGAGYTF.